The 20 T cell receptor beta chains below all came from one sample that was sequenced in a study of cytomegalovirus exposure and HLA in healthy donors. 13 Jbeta primers and 60 Vbeta primers were used for the PCR. TCRdb's table, derived via immunoSEQ multiplex PCR, lists solely in-frame clones and lacks some. This table holds fewer than 200,000 clones, about 75% found once. Sequencing was carried out using PBMCs. Every receptor here comes from a female donor in good health and CMV-seronegative.

The J gene is TRBJ2-1, the V gene TRBV19; a possible D gene is TRBD2 (5 bases). V shed 3 bases and J shed 3 bases, with 12 bases lying between them. CDR3 length: 15 amino acids. Germline CDR1 reads LNHDA; CDR2 reads SQIVND (reference sequence). Here the CDR3 DNA reads TGTGCCAGTAGTATTGGTGTACTAGACTACAATGAGCAGTTCTTC. Its translation: CASSIGVLDYNEQFF.

On this clone itself: Different DNA sequences within this sample yield the same CDR3. The chain recombines TRBV30 with TRBJ2-7; 8 positions agree with TRBD1. With 1 base clipped from V and 2 bases from J, the junction kept 4 bases outside the gene matches. CDR3 length equals 14 residues. Germline loops: CDR1 GTSNPN, CDR2 SVGIG (reference sequence). In DNA, the CDR3 is TGTGCCTGGAGTGCCGGGACAGGCCCCTACGAGCAGTACTTC. As protein: CAWSAGTGPYEQYF.

CDR3 protein: CASSLLGTSVYNEQFF. CDR3 bases: TGTGCCAGCAGCTTACTCGGGACTAGCGTCTACAATGAGCAGTTCTTC. This rearrangement joins TRBV7-2 to TRBJ2-1, with 10 positions matching TRBD2. The CDR3 totals 16 residues. Per germline, CDR1 SGHTA and CDR2 FQGNSA. The J segment lost 3 bases and the V segment lost 2 bases, leaving 4 bases of the junction unmatched. Based on the CDR3 plus reference TRBV7-2 and TRBJ2-1, the full variable domain is GAGVSQSPSNKVTEKGKDVELRCDPISGHTALYWYRQSLGQGLEFLIYFQGNSAPDKSGLPSDRFSAERTGGSVSTLTIQRTQQEDSAVYLCASSLLGTSVYNEQFFGPGTRLTVL.

This chain connects TRBV9 to TRBJ2-2, with 9 nucleotides matching TRBD1. V dropped 3 bases and J dropped 4; count of bases not matched to a gene: 4. CDR1 SGDLS and CDR2 YYNGEE come from the germline V gene. This CDR3 is built from 15 residues. CDR3 DNA: TGTGCCAGCAGCGCACAGGGGGCGGGCACCGGGGAGCTGTTTTTT. Protein: CASSAQGAGTGELFF.

The gene calls are TRBV5-6 and TRBJ2-4; D may be TRBD1 (5 bases). Germline assignment: CDR1 SGHDT and CDR2 YYEEEE. The CDR3 is made up of 17 amino acids. Trimming removed 1 base from V and 0 bases from J, with 14 bases in between. In nucleotides, the CDR3 is TGTGCCAGCAGCTTGCTAGGGGCAACCTTAGCCAAAAACATTCAGTACTTC. Amino acids: CASSLLGATLAKNIQYF.

This chain connects TRBV5-5 to TRBJ2-7; D may be TRBD1 (6 bases). Trimming cost V 4 bases and J 1 base, with 12 bases left between them. This CDR3 comprises 14 residues. Germline CDR1 reads SGHKS; CDR2 reads YYEKEE (reference sequence). CDR3: CASSPDSLSYEQYF. The CDR3 nucleotides are TGTGCCAGCAGCCCGGACAGTCTGTCCTACGAGCAGTACTTC.

This chain joins TRBV29-1 and TRBJ1-1; 7 nucleotides align to TRBD1. There are 16 residues in the CDR3. With 0 bases clipped from V and 1 base from J, the junction kept 8 bases outside the gene matches. Germline values: CDR1 SQVTM, CDR2 ANQGSEA. CDR3 amino acids: CSVEDQQGPGNTEAFF. The DNA for the CDR3 is TGCAGCGTTGAAGATCAACAGGGGCCAGGGAACACTGAAGCTTTCTTT.

The gene calls are TRBV7-3 and TRBJ2-1, with 12 bases aligning to TRBD1. V dropped 1 base and J dropped 0; count of bases not matched to a gene: 7. Germline assignment: CDR1 SGHTA and CDR2 FQGTGA. The CDR3 covers 19 residues. CDR3 in amino acids: CASSLRDRGLFSSYNEQFF. DNA of the CDR3: TGTGCCAGCAGCTTAAGGGACAGGGGGCTTTTCAGCTCCTACAATGAGCAGTTCTTC.

The chain has TRBV5-4 and TRBJ2-7; D gene uncertain. Per germline, CDR1 SGHNT and CDR2 YYREEE (reference sequence). The CDR3 runs to 14 residues. V was trimmed by 0 bases and J by 3 bases, leaving 10 bases between them. CDR3 loop: CASSLESRDYEQYF. The CDR3 DNA reads TGTGCCAGCAGCTTGGAGAGTAGAGACTACGAGCAGTACTTC.

The chain uses TRBV7-3 and TRBJ1-2; 8 bases align to TRBD1. Germline V gene data show CDR1 as SGHTA and CDR2 as FQGTGA. After removal of 5 bases from V and 8 bases from J, the junction contained 4 bases not matched to a gene. CDR3 length: 12 amino acids. The CDR3 loop reads CASSPDRVGYTF. The CDR3 DNA reads TGTGCCAGCAGCCCGGACAGGGTCGGCTACACCTTC.

This clone was observed once. V usage is TRBV7-2 and J usage is TRBJ2-1; TRBD2 matches 13 bases. The length of the CDR3 is 16 residues. V gave up 5 bases and J gave up 8 bases; unmatched junction bases: 9. Per the germline V gene, CDR1 is SGHTA and CDR2 is FQGNSA. CDR3 amino acids: CASSRGLAGSIHEQFF. CDR3 bases: TGTGCCAGCAGCAGGGGACTAGCGGGATCTATCCATGAGCAGTTCTTC.

The chain couples TRBV7-8 to TRBJ1-2; 7 nucleotides match TRBD1. CDR3 length equals 15 residues. After removal of 7 bases from V and 2 bases from J, the junction contained 10 bases not matched to a gene. CDR1 is SGHVS and CDR2 is FQNEAQ in the germline V gene. The CDR3 DNA follows: TGTGCCAGCAACCCGGGGGCGGACAGGAACTATGGCTACACCTTC. It is translated as CASNPGADRNYGYTF.

J is TRBJ2-3 and V is TRBV6-1; 16 bases agree with TRBD2. CDR1 is MNHNS and CDR2 is SASEGT in the germline V gene. The V gene end was trimmed by 8 bases and the J gene end by 6 bases; junction bases not matched to a gene: 2. This CDR3 has 14 residues. The CDR3 region is CASWGLAGGDTQYF. The CDR3 coding sequence is TGTGCCAGCTGGGGACTAGCGGGAGGGGATACGCAGTATTTT.

This chain joins TRBV2 and TRBJ2-3; 11 bases are shared with TRBD1. Germline V lookup: CDR1 SNHLY, CDR2 FYNNEI. The CDR3 consists of 17 residues. Trimming took 3 bases from V and 6 from J; bases not matched to a gene: 11. The CDR3 reads CASSESGQGAVEDTQYF. The CDR3 bases are TGTGCCAGCAGTGAGTCAGGACAGGGGGCGGTCGAGGATACGCAGTATTTT.

The chain joins TRBV25-1 to TRBJ2-5; TRBD2 aligns across 8 bases. The CDR3 is 15 residues long. The trim removed 1 base at V and 6 bases at J, leaving 7 bases unmatched. CDR1 and CDR2 (germline): MGHDK, SYGVNS. In DNA form, the CDR3 reads TGTGCCAGCAGTGAATCGGGGGGGGGCCTCCAGACCCAGTACTTC. Translating it yields CASSESGGGLQTQYF.

V usage is TRBV19 and J usage is TRBJ1-5; tentative D call: TRBD1 (5 bases). Germline V gene sequence: CDR1 LNHDA, CDR2 SQIVND (reference sequence). This CDR3 is 14 amino acids long. V gave up 4 bases and J gave up 1 base, with 8 bases separating them. The CDR3 loop is CASSNGQSNQPQHF. CDR3 coding DNA: TGTGCCAGTAGTAACGGACAAAGCAATCAGCCCCAGCATTTT. The full variable domain, with the rest looked up from reference TRBV19 and TRBJ1-5, is DGGITQSPKYLFRKEGQNVTLSCEQNLNHDAMYWYRQDPGQGLRLIYYSQIVNDFQKGDIAEGYSVSREKKESFPLTVTSAQKNPTAFYLCASSNGQSNQPQHFGDGTRLSIL.

The V gene is TRBV9, the J gene TRBJ1-1; D call uncertain. CDR1 and CDR2 from the germline V gene are SGDLS and YYNGEE. V lost 3 bases to trimming and J lost 0 bases, with 6 bases between them. This CDR3 contains 13 residues. The CDR3 here is CASSADMNTEAFF. The DNA of the CDR3 is TGTGCCAGCAGCGCCGACATGAACACTGAAGCTTTCTTT.

This clone has just a few counts. V and J are TRBV18 and TRBJ2-5, with D maybe TRBD1 (5 bases). Trimming shortened V by 0 bases and J by 4 bases, and 9 bases separated the two germline ends. The CDR3 spans 14 residues. Germline lookup yields CDR1 KGHSH and CDR2 LQKENI. The CDR3 bases are TGTGCCAGCTCACCACCGGGGCAGCGAGAGACCCAGTACTTC. Protein product: CASSPPGQRETQYF.

The chain couples TRBV7-2 to TRBJ2-7; 10 nucleotides match TRBD1. V shed 0 bases and J 2 bases; nucleotides not matched to a gene: 10. The CDR3 length is 18 residues. Germline CDR1 and CDR2: SGHTA and FQGNSA. DNA of the CDR3: TGTGCCAGCAGCTTAGCGTCGGGGCGGACAGGGGGAACCTACGAGCAGTACTTC. It specifies CASSLASGRTGGTYEQYF.

This chain links TRBV6-5 with TRBJ2-1; 11 positions agree with TRBD2. The CDR3 is 14 amino acids. V trimming: 5 bases; J trimming: 7 bases; junction bases outside the gene matches: 4. Germline V CDR1 and CDR2: MNHEY, SVGAGI. The CDR3 DNA is TGTGCCAGCAGTACTAGCGGGAGTGGGAATGAGCAGTTCTTC. Its translation: CASSTSGSGNEQFF.